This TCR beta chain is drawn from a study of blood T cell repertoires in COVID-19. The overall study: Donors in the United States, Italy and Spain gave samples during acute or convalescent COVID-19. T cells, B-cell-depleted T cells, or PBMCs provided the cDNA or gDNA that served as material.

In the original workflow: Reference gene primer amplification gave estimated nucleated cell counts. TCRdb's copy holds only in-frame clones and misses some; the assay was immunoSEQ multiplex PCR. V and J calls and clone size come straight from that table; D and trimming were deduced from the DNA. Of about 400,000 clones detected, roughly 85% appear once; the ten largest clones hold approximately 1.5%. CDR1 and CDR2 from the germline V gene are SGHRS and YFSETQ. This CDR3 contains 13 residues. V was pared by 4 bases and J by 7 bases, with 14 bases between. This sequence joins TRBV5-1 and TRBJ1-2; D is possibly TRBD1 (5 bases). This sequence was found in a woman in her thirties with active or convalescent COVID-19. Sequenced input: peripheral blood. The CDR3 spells CASSLGTGSGYTF. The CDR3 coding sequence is TGCGCCAGCAGCCTCGGTACAGGATCTGGCTACACCTTC.